This entry lists 32 T cell receptor beta chains sequenced from one sample in a study of T cell responses to AZD1222 COVID-19 vaccine. This table comes from immunoSEQ multiplex PCR, and its TCRdb copy is limited to in-frame clones, with some not included. The data hold under 95,000 clones, with 89% observed a single time. This material consisted of peripheral blood, taken on day 0 of AZD1222 vaccination. The receptor source for this set is an adult in good health.

This clone came up a few times. The rearrangement joins TRBV5-1 to TRBJ2-1, with a weak D call TRBD1 (6 bases). The length of the CDR3 is 13 residues. The germline gives CDR1 SGHRS, CDR2 YFSETQ. The V end was cut by 2 bases, the J end by 9 bases, with 12 bases between. CDR3 bases: TGCGCCAGCAGCTTCGGCCAGGGGAGTGAGCAGTTCTTC. Protein product: CASSFGQGSEQFF.

V is TRBV19 and J is TRBJ1-1, with D possibly TRBD1 on 6 matching bases. This CDR3 region has 12 residues. With 7 bases removed from V and 6 bases from J, the gap between germline ends came to 12 bases. CDR1 and CDR2 (germline): LNHDA, SQIVND (reference sequence). DNA for the CDR3: TGTGCCAGTAAGATAGGGGGTTCTGAAGCTTTCTTT. The encoded protein is CASKIGGSEAFF. The entire variable domain, with the rest obtained from reference TRBV19 and TRBJ1-1, is as follows: DGGITQSPKYLFRKEGQNVTLSCEQNLNHDAMYWYRQDPGQGLRLIYYSQIVNDFQKGDIAEGYSVSREKKESFPLTVTSAQKNPTAFYLCASKIGGSEAFFGQGTRLTVV.

The chain couples TRBV5-4 to TRBJ2-3; D is perhaps TRBD1 (6 bases). V lost 0 bases to trimming and J lost 6 bases, with 8 bases between them. This CDR3 region has 13 residues. Germline lookup yields CDR1 SGHNT and CDR2 YYREEE (reference sequence). The CDR3 loop reads CASSLEGGDTQYF. CDR3 nucleotides: TGTGCCAGCAGCTTGGAAGGGGGTGATACGCAGTATTTT.

The chain links TRBV19 to TRBJ1-6; tentatively, D is TRBD1 (5 bases). This CDR3 is 14 amino acids long. Germline assignment: CDR1 LNHDA and CDR2 SQIVND (reference sequence). V lost 9 bases and J 6 bases, leaving 15 bases between the germline ends. CDR3 protein: CASSAGRGNSPLHF. CDR3 coding DNA: TGTGCCAGCTCCGCGGGACGGGGTAATTCACCCCTCCACTTT.

On this clone itself: One end of the junction is discordant with germline, which a read error may explain. The chain recombines TRBV5-1 with TRBJ1-6; D ambiguous. The length of the CDR3 is 14 residues. CDR1 is SGHRS, CDR2 YFSETQ, per germline. The chain's CDR3 is CACRRWVLNSPLHF. CDR3 in DNA: TGCGCCTGCAGAAGATGGGTGTTGAATTCACCCCTCCACTTT.

This clone appeared a single time. This rearrangement joins TRBV6-5 to TRBJ2-1; D not resolved. The CDR3 covers 14 residues. Looked up from germline, CDR1 is MNHEY and CDR2 is SVGAGI. Trimming took off 2 bases at V and 3 bases at J, with 8 bases between the two ends. CDR3 amino acids: CASSYNRDYNEQFF. The CDR3 nucleotides read TGTGCCAGCAGTTACAATCGCGACTACAATGAGCAGTTCTTC.

J is TRBJ1-1 and V is TRBV28; D not certain. The CDR3 has 15 residues. Germline V gene lookup returns CDR1 MDHEN and CDR2 SYDVKM. V was trimmed by 2 bases and J by 4 bases, leaving 14 bases between them. The DNA of the CDR3 is TGTGCCAGCAGTTTACCTAGGCTACGGGGCACTGAAGCTTTCTTT. Residues: CASSLPRLRGTEAFF.

V gene TRBV18 combines with J gene TRBJ2-3; tentatively, D is TRBD2 (5 bases). The CDR3 consists of 15 residues. Germline V CDR1 and CDR2: KGHSH, LQKENI. V dropped 1 base and J dropped 6 bases, with 14 bases sitting between them. Here the CDR3 reads CASSPRLALWDTQYF. The CDR3 DNA is TGTGCCAGCTCACCACGTCTAGCTCTCTGGGATACGCAGTATTTT.

The chain is built from TRBV30 and TRBJ1-2, with TRBD1 as a possible D gene (5 bases). Germline V CDR1 and CDR2: GTSNPN, SVGIG (reference sequence). The CDR3 consists of 13 residues. Between the trimmed V and J ends, which lost 2 bases and 7 bases, there was a span of 14 bases. The CDR3 loop reads CAWSPSQGIGYTF. CDR3 nucleotides: TGTGCCTGGAGTCCAAGTCAGGGAATTGGCTACACCTTC.

The V and J genes are TRBV5-1 and TRBJ1-1, with unresolved D. The CDR3 loop spans 14 amino acids. CDR1 is SGHRS and CDR2 is YFSETQ in the germline V gene. Trimming removed 1 base from V and 4 bases from J, with 11 bases in between. This CDR3 is CASSLFGGSTEAFF. The CDR3 DNA reads TGCGCCAGCAGCTTGTTCGGAGGGAGCACTGAAGCTTTCTTT.

This clone was recorded a few times. This chain links TRBV12-3 or TRBV12-4 with TRBJ2-7, with a weak D call TRBD1 (6 bases). Trimming left V 2 bases short and J 1 base short, with 6 bases between. This CDR3 spans 13 amino acids. CDR3: CASSLQGSYEQYF. In DNA form, the CDR3 reads TGTGCCAGCAGTTTACAGGGGTCCTACGAGCAGTACTTC.

The J gene is TRBJ2-1, the V gene TRBV29-1; TRBD2 aligns across 12 bases. Germline CDR1 reads SQVTM; CDR2 reads ANQGSEA. The CDR3 covers 14 residues. The V gene end was trimmed by 5 bases and the J gene end by 4 bases; junction bases not matched to a gene: 3. DNA for the CDR3: TGCAGCGTTCCGACTAGCGGGAGATACAATGAGCAGTTCTTC. This translates into CSVPTSGRYNEQFF.

This clone was seen just once. This chain connects TRBV5-6 to TRBJ1-6; D call uncertain. The CDR3 runs to 15 residues. The V end was cut by 2 bases, the J end by 5 bases, with 11 bases between. CDR1 SGHDT and CDR2 YYEEEE come from the germline V gene. CDR3 nucleotide sequence: TGTGCCAGCAGCTTTTTCCACAAAAATAATTCACCCCTCCACTTT. It yields the protein CASSFFHKNNSPLHF. Drawing the rest from reference TRBV5-6 and TRBJ1-6, the complete variable domain is DAGVTQSPTHLIKTRGQQVTLRCSPKSGHDTVSWYQQALGQGPQFIFQYYEEEERQRGNFPDRFSGHQFPNYSSELNVNALLLGDSALYLCASSFFHKNNSPLHFGNGTRLTVT.

DNA of the CDR3: TGTGCCAGCAGCTCGAACGGCCCGGGAGCCAGCGGGGAGCTGTTTTTT. Encoded protein: CASSSNGPGASGELFF. V usage is TRBV7-2 and J usage is TRBJ2-2, with D possibly TRBD2 on 6 matching bases. With 4 bases removed from V and 7 bases from J, the gap between germline ends came to 19 bases. CDR3 size: 16 residues. Germline V gene sequence: CDR1 SGHTA, CDR2 FQGNSA.

The chain couples TRBV5-4 to TRBJ2-7; the match to TRBD1 covers 7 bases. Germline lookup yields CDR1 SGHNT and CDR2 YYREEE (reference sequence). J was trimmed by 2 bases and V by 5 bases; bases with no gene match: 7. The length of the CDR3 is 14 residues. The CDR3: CASSKDRNPYEQYF. As DNA, the CDR3 is TGTGCCAGCAGTAAGGACAGGAATCCCTACGAGCAGTACTTC.

The sample holds a few counts of this clone. V gene TRBV6-5 combines with J gene TRBJ1-1; no firm D call. Trimming removed 0 bases at V and 0 bases at J, with 5 bases between. CDR3 length equals 14 residues. Germline-derived CDR1 and CDR2 are MNHEY and SVGAGI. CDR3 nucleotides: TGTGCCAGCAGTTACTCGGGTTTGAACACTGAAGCTTTCTTT. Its protein product is CASSYSGLNTEAFF.

The rearrangement joins TRBV6-2 or TRBV6-3 to TRBJ2-5; D is unresolved. Germline V gene lookup returns CDR1 MNHEY and CDR2 SVGEGT. With 2 bases removed from V and 3 bases from J, the gap between germline ends came to 10 bases. The CDR3 sequence is 14 residues long. The CDR3 DNA reads TGTGCCAGCAGTTACGTCAGTCCGGAAGAGACCCAGTACTTC. This sequence encodes CASSYVSPEETQYF.

The genes are TRBV2 and TRBJ2-1; TRBD1 aligns across 7 bases. Per the germline V gene, CDR1 is SNHLY and CDR2 is FYNNEI. This CDR3 has 15 residues. V gave up 7 bases and J gave up 6 bases; unmatched junction bases: 12. The CDR3 nucleotides are TGTGCCAGCATCGCTTTTCGGGACAGTGGCAATGAGCAGTTCTTC. Translating gives CASIAFRDSGNEQFF. The whole variable domain, filled in from reference TRBV2 and TRBJ2-1, reads EPEVTQTPSHQVTQMGQEVILRCVPISNHLYFYWYRQILGQKVEFLVSFYNNEISEKSEIFDDQFSVERPDGSNFTLKIRSTKLEDSAMYFCASIAFRDSGNEQFFGPGTRLTVL.

This clone has more than one count but fewer than ten. The gene calls are TRBV3-1 (or the pseudogene TRBV3-2) and TRBJ1-5; D is undetermined. The CDR3 is 14 residues long. CDR1 is LGHDT, CDR2 YNNKEL, per germline (reference sequence). Trimming removed 1 base from V and 4 bases from J, with 8 bases in between. The CDR3 loop is CASSQGEGNQPQHF. In DNA form, the CDR3 reads TGTGCCAGCAGCCAAGGGGAGGGAAATCAGCCCCAGCATTTT.

The DNA of the CDR3 is TGCGCCAGCAGCCAAGATCCGGGTTTTAACTATGGCTACACCTTC. This codes for CASSQDPGFNYGYTF. This rearrangement joins TRBV4-1 to TRBJ1-2, with no clear D. This CDR3 is 15 amino acids long. V dropped 0 bases and J dropped 1 base, with 9 bases sitting between them. The germline gives CDR1 MGHRA, CDR2 YSYEKL.

The chain couples TRBV5-4 to TRBJ2-3, with 10 positions matching TRBD1. CDR1 is SGHNT and CDR2 is YYREEE in the germline V gene (reference sequence). The CDR3 has 14 amino acids. With V trimmed by 5 bases and J by 4 bases, 4 bases remained unmatched. CDR3 region: CASRSGTGADTQYF. The CDR3 DNA sequence: TGTGCCAGCAGGTCCGGGACAGGGGCAGATACGCAGTATTTT.

The table lists this clone with a count of one. CDR3 loop: CASSSQGAAYEQYF. The CDR3 nucleotides are TGTGCCAGCAGTTCACAGGGGGCGGCCTACGAGCAGTACTTC. The chain has TRBV6-5 and TRBJ2-7; 9 bases fit TRBD1. Germline assignment: CDR1 MNHEY and CDR2 SVGAGI. The CDR3 contains 14 residues. The junction had 3 bases not matched to a gene; V was cut back by 4 bases and J by 2 bases.

The chain carries TRBV19 and TRBJ1-1; TRBD1 might be the D (5 bases). The CDR3 is 18 amino acids. V lost 3 bases to trimming and J lost 1 base, with 21 bases between them. The V gene's germline CDR1 is LNHDA and CDR2 SQIVND (reference sequence). The DNA of the CDR3 is TGTGCCAGTAGTATTAATTTTATCTGGACATCGTCGAACACTGAAGCTTTCTTT. As protein: CASSINFIWTSSNTEAFF.

The V and J genes are TRBV11-2 and TRBJ2-5; D is unresolved. Looked up from germline, CDR1 is SGHAT and CDR2 is FQNNGV. Between the trimmed V and J ends, which lost 5 bases and 4 bases, there was a span of 5 bases. The CDR3 is 11 residues long. Here the CDR3 reads CASSPRETQYF. CDR3 DNA: TGTGCCAGCAGCCCGCGAGAGACCCAGTACTTC.

CDR3 sequence: CASSSSPEGVETQYF. The CDR3 coding sequence is TGTGCCAGCAGCTCCTCTCCGGAGGGAGTAGAGACCCAGTACTTC. The chain links TRBV5-5 to TRBJ2-5; possibly TRBD2 for D (6 bases). The CDR3 consists of 15 residues. Germline V CDR1 and CDR2: SGHKS, YYEKEE (reference sequence). V was trimmed by 3 bases and J by 4 bases, leaving 16 bases between them.

The chain has TRBV5-4 and TRBJ1-2, with TRBD1 matching 7 bases. Trimming at V came to 4 bases and at J to 4 bases, leaving 13 bases not matched to a gene. CDR3 length: 16 amino acids. CDR1 is SGHNT, CDR2 YYREEE, per germline (reference sequence). CDR3 nucleotide sequence: TGTGCCAGCAGCAGCCGGGACAGTTTAGTAAGCTATGGCTACACCTTC. It codes for CASSSRDSLVSYGYTF.

The chain is built from TRBV25-1 and TRBJ2-2; TRBD1 is a possible D gene (6 bases). CDR3 size: 14 residues. V was cut by 3 bases and J by 1 base, with 6 bases left in between. CDR1 is MGHDK and CDR2 is SYGVNS in the germline V gene. CDR3 bases: TGTGCCAGCAGTGACAGGGGGAACACCGGGGAGCTGTTTTTT. Amino acid sequence: CASSDRGNTGELFF.

This chain joins TRBV3-1 (or the pseudogene TRBV3-2) and TRBJ2-2; possibly TRBD1 for D (6 bases). This CDR3 spans 13 amino acids. V was pared by 8 bases and J by 6 bases, with 13 bases between. Per germline, CDR1 LGHDT and CDR2 YNNKEL (reference sequence). The CDR3 spells CASGRGWAGELFF. In DNA form, the CDR3 reads TGTGCCAGCGGCAGGGGCTGGGCCGGGGAGCTGTTTTTT.

The rearrangement joins TRBV6-5 to TRBJ2-7; 10 bases line up with TRBD1. Germline V lookup: CDR1 MNHEY, CDR2 SVGAGI. V dropped 0 bases and J dropped 4; count of bases not matched to a gene: 3. This CDR3 contains 15 residues. CDR3 protein: CASSYSPGQGYEQYF. Written as DNA, the CDR3 is TGTGCCAGCAGTTACTCTCCGGGACAGGGGTACGAGCAGTACTTC.

The chain combines TRBV10-3 with TRBJ1-2; D not resolved. The CDR3 contains 11 residues. V was shortened by 6 bases and J by 6 bases, with 8 bases between the two germline ends. CDR1 and CDR2 from the germline V gene are ENHRY and SYGVKD. CDR3 amino acids: CAIRVDHGYTF. CDR3 DNA: TGTGCCATCAGGGTGGACCATGGCTACACCTTC.

The chain joins TRBV5-1 to TRBJ2-2; unclear D gene. CDR3 length: 15 residues. Trimming took 2 bases from V and 8 from J, leaving 16 bases between them. Germline CDR1 and CDR2: SGHRS and YFSETQ. CDR3 region: CASSLLGIEEGELFF. The CDR3, as DNA: TGCGCCAGCAGCTTACTCGGTATTGAGGAAGGGGAGCTGTTTTTT.

This clone occurred a few times. This chain links TRBV12-3 or TRBV12-4 with TRBJ1-2; D is unclear. The CDR3 runs 12 residues. V gave up 0 bases and J gave up 2 bases, with 1 base separating them. CDR3 residues: CASSLANYGYTF. The CDR3 nucleotides are TGTGCCAGCAGTTTAGCGAACTATGGCTACACCTTC.